The 23 T cell receptor beta chains below come from one sample, sequenced in a study of blood T cells in healthy people across ages. A second PCR of about 7 to 12 cycles used a sample-barcoded 5' primer and a J-beta primer mix. TCRdb re-called the 5' RACE reads through MiXCR, storing one row per CDR3 protein. The table lists 1.5 million to 2 million distinct CDR3 sequences, 25% to 30% of them singletons, with roughly 8.2% in the top ten. Input material: blood. These receptors originate from a woman in her 30s in good health.

Regarding this clonotype: Only one base separates this from a far larger clonotype, so it likely reflects a read error. The rearrangement joins TRBV5-5 to TRBJ1-2; TRBD1 agrees at 8 bases. The germline V gene encodes CDR1 SGHKS and CDR2 YYEKEE (reference sequence). The CDR3 is 12 amino acids. CDR3 coding DNA: TGTGCCAGCAGTACAGGGGGAGGTGGCCACACCTTC. It codes for CASSTGGGGHTF.

V is TRBV9 and J is TRBJ2-3, with D unresolved. CDR1 SGDLS and CDR2 YYNGEE come from the germline V gene. This CDR3 region has 15 residues. V shed 3 bases and J shed 2 bases, with 13 bases lying between them. In nucleotides, the CDR3 is TGTGCCAGCAGCGCGGACCCAGGCTCCACAGATACGCAGTATTTT. It yields the protein CASSADPGSTDTQYF.

The V call is TRBV6-5, the J call TRBJ2-1, with D maybe TRBD2 (6 bases). The germline V gene has CDR1 MNHEY and CDR2 SVGAGI. The CDR3 has 14 residues. Trimming pared 0 bases from V and 8 bases from J, leaving 11 bases between. The CDR3 bases are TGTGCCAGCAGTTACTCGGGGGGACTGGATGAGCAGTTCTTC. This translates into CASSYSGGLDEQFF.

This clonotype has a handful of counts. The CDR3 loop is CASSQAGQRGQETQYF. CDR3 nucleotide sequence: TGCGCCAGCAGCCAAGCAGGCCAGCGGGGGCAAGAGACCCAGTACTTC. The rearrangement joins TRBV4-1 to TRBJ2-5, with 8 bases lining up with TRBD2. Germline trimming cut 1 base from V and 2 bases from J; bases unmatched to any gene: 6. Germline V CDR1 and CDR2: MGHRA, YSYEKL. The CDR3 length is 16 residues.

Only a few counts were recorded for this clonotype. V and J are TRBV20-1 and TRBJ1-6; 7 nucleotides match TRBD1. V lost 6 bases, J lost 4 bases, and 6 bases stayed unmatched. The CDR3 loop spans 14 amino acids. Germline V gene sequence: CDR1 DFQATT, CDR2 SNEGSKA (reference sequence). The CDR3: CSAHRDSYNSPLHF. CDR3 bases: TGCAGTGCGCACCGGGACAGTTATAATTCACCCCTCCACTTT.

J is TRBJ2-3 and V is TRBV20-1, with D perhaps given as TRBD1 or TRBD2 (6 bases each). The V end was cut by 8 bases, the J end by 5 bases, with 29 bases between. The CDR3 covers 17 residues. Germline V CDR1 and CDR2: DFQATT, SNEGSKA (reference sequence). In DNA form, the CDR3 reads TGCAGTACTACCCCTGATGGCTCGTCGAAGGGGGGAGATACGCAGTATTTT. This encodes CSTTPDGSSKGGDTQYF.

The rearrangement joins TRBV5-1 to TRBJ2-3, with TRBD2 identical over 8 bases. Germline V CDR1 and CDR2: SGHRS, YFSETQ. There are 17 residues in the CDR3. After removal of 4 bases from V and 7 bases from J, the junction contained 17 bases not matched to a gene. As DNA, the CDR3 is TGCGCCAGCAGCCCGCCCGGAATAGCGGGGAAGGGGAATACGCAGTATTTT. This codes for CASSPPGIAGKGNTQYF.

This clonotype has ten or more counts. The V gene is TRBV6-2 or TRBV6-3, the J gene TRBJ1-5; 9 bases agree with TRBD1. This CDR3 contains 15 residues. The V segment lost 5 bases and the J segment 9 bases; nucleotides outside the gene matches: 11. The V gene's germline CDR1 is MNHEY and CDR2 SVGEGT. CDR3 sequence reads: CASSQEGQGVPPQHF. The CDR3, as DNA: TGTGCCAGCAGTCAGGAGGGACAGGGCGTTCCGCCCCAGCATTTT.

This clonotype occurred a few times. The V call is TRBV5-5, the J call TRBJ2-3, with D tentatively TRBD1 (5 bases). V was cut by 6 bases and J by 3 bases, with 17 bases left in between. Germline V gene data show CDR1 as SGHKS and CDR2 as YYEKEE (reference sequence). CDR3 size: 15 residues. CDR3 in amino acids: CASTPAGLGTDTQYF. CDR3 bases: TGTGCCAGCACCCCCGCAGGGCTAGGTACAGATACGCAGTATTTT.

This clonotype was recorded at least ten times. The chain links TRBV6-5 to TRBJ2-3, with 8 bases fitting TRBD2. Losses at the gene ends were 3 bases for V and 8 bases for J; bases not matched to a gene: 19. The CDR3 is 18 residues long. CDR1 and CDR2 from the germline V gene are MNHEY and SVGAGI. The CDR3 DNA sequence: TGTGCCAGCAGTTATATGGGGGCCCTAGCGGGCGCACGGGGTACGCAGTATTTT. Protein product: CASSYMGALAGARGTQYF.

V and J are TRBV6-5 and TRBJ2-3, with TRBD1 identical over 7 bases. Trimming at V came to 0 bases and at J to 8 bases, leaving 8 bases not matched to a gene. Per the germline V gene, CDR1 is MNHEY and CDR2 is SVGAGI. The CDR3 is made up of 15 amino acids. The CDR3 sequence is CASSYSDRVLGTQYF. The DNA for the CDR3 is TGTGCCAGCAGTTACTCCGACAGGGTACTTGGTACGCAGTATTTT.

Notes on this clonotype: A read error may produce the germline difference seen at one junction end. The CDR3 DNA is TGTGCCAGCAGCTTATCGTCGAGGGGGAACATTCAGTGCTTC. This gives the protein CASSLSSRGNIQCF. The genes are TRBV7-2 and TRBJ2-4; tentatively, D is TRBD1 (6 bases). Germline V gives CDR1 SGHTA, CDR2 FQGNSA. This CDR3 comprises 14 residues.

This clonotype appeared a few times. V usage is TRBV20-1 and J usage is TRBJ2-3, with 13 positions matching TRBD2. Per germline, CDR1 DFQATT and CDR2 SNEGSKA (reference sequence). CDR3 length: 16 amino acids. The V gene end was trimmed by 6 bases and the J gene end by 3 bases; junction bases not matched to a gene: 9. CDR3 residues: CSAGRLAGGRTDTQYF. Written as DNA, the CDR3 is TGCAGTGCCGGCAGACTAGCGGGGGGCCGTACAGATACGCAGTATTTT.

This sequence joins TRBV2 and TRBJ2-5, with 11 bases aligning to TRBD2. The CDR3 covers 14 residues. CDR1 SNHLY and CDR2 FYNNEI come from the germline V gene. V gave up 3 bases and J gave up 7 bases; unmatched junction bases: 4. Here the CDR3 reads CASSEGTSGRTQYF. The CDR3 region has the DNA TGTGCCAGCAGTGAGGGGACTAGCGGTCGGACCCAGTACTTC.

The chain couples TRBV9 to TRBJ2-3; 7 bases align to TRBD1. The V segment lost 3 bases and the J segment 0 bases; nucleotides outside the gene matches: 7. Looked up from germline, CDR1 is SGDLS and CDR2 is YYNGEE. The CDR3 loop spans 16 amino acids. The CDR3 region has the DNA TGTGCCAGCAGCGCCGGACAGGCTTCTAGCACAGATACGCAGTATTTT. Protein product: CASSAGQASSTDTQYF.

J is TRBJ2-5 and V is TRBV20-1, with D perhaps TRBD2 (5 bases). V was pared by 6 bases and J by 2 bases, with 22 bases between. There are 16 residues in the CDR3. The germline V gene has CDR1 DFQATT and CDR2 SNEGSKA (reference sequence). The CDR3 region is CSAKWGSDILQETQYF. The CDR3, as DNA: TGCAGTGCCAAGTGGGGTAGCGACATTTTGCAAGAGACCCAGTACTTC.

Many counts were recorded for this clonotype. The rearrangement links TRBV5-1 to TRBJ2-4; 11 nucleotides agree with TRBD1. The germline V gene encodes CDR1 SGHRS and CDR2 YFSETQ. The V and J ends lost 4 bases and 9 bases, in that order; junction bases with no gene match: 12. The CDR3 consists of 16 residues. CDR3 in DNA: TGCGCCAGCAGCGCGACTCCGGGACAGGGGGGGAGCATTCAGTACTTC. Its protein product is CASSATPGQGGSIQYF.

The chain employs TRBV10-3 and TRBJ2-4; D possibly corresponds to TRBD1 (6 bases). Trimming shortened V by 3 bases and J by 8 bases, and 14 bases separated the two germline ends. The CDR3 consists of 14 residues. Looked up from germline, CDR1 is ENHRY and CDR2 is SYGVKD. The CDR3 loop reads CAISDVGARDIQYF. For the CDR3, the DNA is TGTGCCATCAGTGACGTGGGGGCTAGGGACATTCAGTACTTC.

This clonotype was seen a few times. This chain connects TRBV5-1 to TRBJ2-5; D may match TRBD1 or TRBD2 (5 bases each). Germline loops: CDR1 SGHRS, CDR2 YFSETQ. The CDR3 loop spans 16 amino acids. V lost 0 bases and J lost 2, with 14 bases in between. This CDR3 is CASSLGVQWGQETQYF. CDR3 DNA sequence: TGCGCCAGCAGCTTGGGCGTACAGTGGGGGCAAGAGACCCAGTACTTC.

The sample holds a few counts of this clonotype. The chain is built from TRBV10-3 and TRBJ1-5, with a possible D match to TRBD1 (6 bases). V lost 6 bases and J lost 0, with 9 bases in between. This CDR3 has 14 amino acids. Germline loops: CDR1 ENHRY, CDR2 SYGVKD. The CDR3 here is CAIRAGVSNQPQHF. The CDR3 bases are TGTGCCATCAGAGCAGGGGTTAGCAATCAGCCCCAGCATTTT.

DNA for the CDR3: TGTGCCAGCAGCCCCCCCGCCAGGGGGGGGTACCAAGAGACCCAGTACTTC. The encoded protein is CASSPPARGGYQETQYF. The chain carries TRBV6-1 and TRBJ2-5; D may be TRBD1 or TRBD2 (7 bases each). The germline gives CDR1 MNHNS, CDR2 SASEGT. Deletions cut 6 bases from V and 0 bases from J, with 20 bases between. The CDR3 loop spans 17 amino acids.

This chain connects TRBV28 to TRBJ1-2; a possible D gene is TRBD1 (5 bases). The CDR3 loop spans 16 amino acids. V lost 6 bases and J 1 base, leaving 18 bases between the germline ends. The germline CDR1 and CDR2 sequences are MDHEN and SYDVKM. The DNA of the CDR3 is TGTGCCAGCAGGCCTGGGGGGACGGGGGGTAACTATGGCTACACCTTC. Protein: CASRPGGTGGNYGYTF.

The chain employs TRBV28 and TRBJ1-1; no definite D call. The CDR3 loop spans 12 amino acids. Trimming cost V 4 bases and J 7 bases, with 10 bases left between them. The germline V gene encodes CDR1 MDHEN and CDR2 SYDVKM. The CDR3 loop is CASSSPTVEAFF. The CDR3 DNA reads TGTGCCAGCAGTTCCCCAACCGTTGAAGCTTTCTTT.